Below, 22 T cell receptor beta chains from the same sample are listed, as sequenced in a study of CD8+ T cells in alopecia areata. RNA extraction was followed by reverse transcription into cDNA, which acted as the sequencing template. Libraries were prepared by immunoSEQ multiplex PCR; TCRdb keeps only in-frame clonotypes and omits some of them. The table lists some 190,000 clones, 60% of them singletons, with just over 1% in the top ten. The treatment is: oral pan-JAK inhibitor, 5-10 mg twice daily. The material sequenced was CD4+ T cells sorted from blood, taken at week 24, from a patient treated with tofacitinib. The receptors derive from a human donor with alopecia areata.

The chain combines TRBV29-1 with TRBJ2-7, with D unresolved. The CDR3 runs 12 residues. Germline CDR1 SQVTM, CDR2 ANQGSEA. Deletions cut 2 bases from V and 4 bases from J, with 9 bases between. The CDR3 nucleotides are TGCAGCGTTGAACAATCCGGTTACGAGCAGTACTTC. This translates into CSVEQSGYEQYF.

V and J are TRBV11-2 and TRBJ1-5; 7 bases are shared with TRBD1. J lost 6 bases, V lost 4 bases, and 6 bases had no gene match. Germline CDR1 SGHAT, CDR2 FQNNGV. CDR3 length equals 14 residues. CDR3 in DNA: TGTGCCAGCAGCTCGGACAGGCGGAGTCAGCCCCAGCATTTT. Protein: CASSSDRRSQPQHF.

This clone was observed many times. Other DNA sequences in the sample encode the same CDR3. The V call is TRBV29-1, the J call TRBJ2-6; no clear D gene. V was clipped by 4 bases and J by 0 bases, with 4 bases between them. Germline CDR1 is SQVTM and CDR2 is ANQGSEA. CDR3 length equals 13 residues. The CDR3 nucleotides read TGCAGCGTTGCTCCCTCTGGGGCCAACGTCCTGACTTTC. Translated, it gives CSVAPSGANVLTF.

The chain recombines TRBV7-9 with TRBJ2-1; 12 bases match TRBD2. J was trimmed by 0 bases and V by 3 bases; bases with no gene match: 9. Germline CDR1 reads SEHNR; CDR2 reads FQNEAQ (reference sequence). CDR3 size: 19 residues. This chain's CDR3 is CASSFSSLAGGSSYNEQFF. DNA for the CDR3: TGTGCCAGCAGCTTTTCAAGCCTAGCGGGGGGGAGCTCCTACAATGAGCAGTTCTTC.

The V call is TRBV15, the J call TRBJ2-1, with D hard to call. V was cut by 3 bases and J by 7 bases, with 16 bases left in between. The length of the CDR3 is 15 residues. Germline V gene lookup returns CDR1 LNHNV and CDR2 YYDKDF (reference sequence). CDR3 region: CATSRMSSGRNEQFF. CDR3 DNA sequence: TGTGCCACCAGCAGGATGTCATCGGGTAGGAATGAGCAGTTCTTC.

The chain uses TRBV6-5 and TRBJ1-2; possible D gene TRBD1, 5 bases. The CDR3 totals 14 residues. The germline CDR1 and CDR2 sequences are MNHEY and SVGAGI. V lost 6 bases, J lost 2 bases, and 13 bases lay in between. CDR3 DNA sequence: TGTGCCAGCAGCTCCTCGGGGGGGAACTATGGCTACACCTTC. Protein sequence: CASSSSGGNYGYTF.

This sequence joins TRBV7-9 and TRBJ1-1; D ambiguous. This CDR3 is 14 amino acids long. The V end was cut by 3 bases, the J end by 6 bases, with 14 bases between. The germline CDR1 and CDR2 sequences are SEHNR and FQNEAQ (reference sequence). The CDR3 is CASSFLPLVAEAFF. The DNA of the CDR3 is TGTGCCAGCAGCTTCCTTCCTCTAGTCGCTGAAGCTTTCTTT.

This clone was picked up a small number of times. The chain joins TRBV4-3 to TRBJ1-2, with TRBD1 matching 9 bases. Germline V CDR1 and CDR2: LGHNA, YSLEER. V lost 3 bases to trimming and J lost 4 bases; unmatched junction nucleotides: 6. The CDR3 loop spans 15 amino acids. CDR3 loop: CASSHHGQGSYGYTF. CDR3 nucleotides: TGCGCCAGCAGCCATCACGGACAGGGGAGCTATGGCTACACCTTC.

This clone was seen more than once but under ten times. This sequence joins TRBV9 and TRBJ2-2; D gene uncertain. The V and J ends lost 0 bases and 4 bases respectively, with 1 base between them. Germline values: CDR1 SGDLS, CDR2 YYNGEE. This CDR3 is 12 amino acids long. The CDR3: CASSVVTGELFF. CDR3 in DNA: TGTGCCAGCAGCGTAGTCACCGGGGAGCTGTTTTTT.

The chain has TRBV6-5 and TRBJ2-3, with D hard to call. Germline CDR1 MNHEY, CDR2 SVGAGI. Trimming removed 5 bases at V and 5 bases at J, with 11 bases between. This CDR3 has 13 residues. CDR3 amino acids: CASSPPPGDTQYF. The CDR3, as DNA: TGTGCCAGCAGTCCCCCGCCTGGAGATACGCAGTATTTT.

The rearrangement joins TRBV20-1 to TRBJ2-5; D is uncertain. Germline V CDR1 and CDR2: DFQATT, SNEGSKA (reference sequence). This CDR3 comprises 11 residues. With 3 bases removed from V and 3 bases from J, the gap between germline ends came to 5 bases. In DNA form, the CDR3 reads TGCAGTGCTAGGCCCAAAGAGACCCAGTACTTC. Translating it yields CSARPKETQYF.

V gene TRBV29-1 combines with J gene TRBJ2-2; D gene ambiguous. The CDR3 sequence is 14 residues long. CDR1 and CDR2 (germline): SQVTM, ANQGSEA. The V end was cut by 6 bases, the J end by 2 bases, with 13 bases between. The CDR3 reads CSVATDDNTGELFF. In nucleotides, the CDR3 is TGCAGCGTGGCGACGGACGACAACACCGGGGAGCTGTTTTTT.

As for this clone: Additional DNA sequences in this sample encode the identical CDR3. The chain has TRBV5-1 and TRBJ2-5; D not resolved. Trimming pared 0 bases from V and 3 bases from J, leaving 3 bases between. The CDR3 sequence is 12 residues long. Looked up from germline, CDR1 is SGHRS and CDR2 is YFSETQ. CDR3 nucleotides: TGCGCCAGCAGCTTGGGTAAAGAGACCCAGTACTTC. It yields the protein CASSLGKETQYF. Drawing the rest from reference TRBV5-1 and TRBJ2-5, the complete variable domain is KAGVTQTPRYLIKTRGQQVTLSCSPISGHRSVSWYQQTPGQGLQFLFEYFSETQRNKGNFPGRFSGRQFSNSRSEMNVSTLELGDSALYLCASSLGKETQYFGPGTRLLVL.

This clone was seen at least ten times. This chain uses TRBV11-2 with TRBJ2-1, with D possibly TRBD2 on 6 matching bases. CDR3 size: 12 residues. Germline V gene data show CDR1 as SGHAT and CDR2 as FQNNGV. V was clipped by 8 bases and J by 15 bases, with 20 bases between them. CDR3 residues: CASRPAGFSPFF. CDR3 nucleotide sequence: TGTGCCAGCCGTCCCGCGGGGTTTTCTCCGTTCTTC.

This clone has a handful of counts. The chain recombines TRBV20-1 with TRBJ1-1; D unclear. Deletions cut 7 bases from V and 3 bases from J, with 9 bases between. CDR1 is DFQATT, CDR2 SNEGSKA, per germline (reference sequence). The CDR3 is made up of 11 amino acids. The CDR3 DNA follows: TGCAGTGGCACGCGAGACACTGAAGCTTTCTTT. Translation gives CSGTRDTEAFF.

This chain links TRBV4-1 with TRBJ2-3, with 9 bases lining up with TRBD1. Germline CDR1 and CDR2: MGHRA and YSYEKL. The CDR3 covers 17 residues. V gave up 5 bases and J gave up 0 bases; unmatched junction bases: 9. DNA of the CDR3: TGCGCCAGCAGCGGGATTAAGGGACAGGGAAGCACAGATACGCAGTATTTT. Protein: CASSGIKGQGSTDTQYF.

The chain has TRBV7-6 and TRBJ1-1; 8 bases fit TRBD1. Germline loops: CDR1 SGHVS, CDR2 FNYEAQ. V dropped 4 bases and J dropped 1; count of bases not matched to a gene: 5. This CDR3 comprises 15 residues. DNA of the CDR3: TGTGCCAGCAGCTCGGGACAGGTCCCGAACACTGAAGCTTTCTTT. This translates into CASSSGQVPNTEAFF.

The chain has TRBV19 and TRBJ2-2; 8 positions agree with TRBD2. The CDR3 spans 13 residues. Germline CDR1 and CDR2: LNHDA and SQIVND (reference sequence). The junction had 7 bases not matched to a gene; V was cut back by 9 bases and J by 7 bases. This CDR3 reads CASRRGGYGELFF. The CDR3 DNA sequence: TGTGCCAGCCGCCGGGGGGGGTACGGGGAGCTGTTTTTT.

This clone was detected a few times. The chain recombines TRBV29-1 with TRBJ2-7; D gene uncertain. CDR3 length: 12 residues. V was shortened by 8 bases and J by 6 bases, with 17 bases between the two germline ends. CDR1 is SQVTM, CDR2 ANQGSEA, per germline. This chain's CDR3 is CSTHHPGIEQYF. The DNA for the CDR3 is TGCAGCACCCACCACCCGGGCATCGAGCAGTACTTC.

The V call is TRBV30, the J call TRBJ1-2; the D gene is possibly TRBD1 (5 bases). Trimming removed 0 bases from V and 3 bases from J, with 14 bases in between. The CDR3 is made up of 15 amino acids. From germline, CDR1 is GTSNPN and CDR2 SVGIG (reference sequence). This chain's CDR3 is CAWSVRFGGDYGYTF. The CDR3 region has the DNA TGTGCCTGGAGTGTCCGTTTTGGGGGGGACTATGGCTACACCTTC.

The chain carries TRBV20-1 and TRBJ2-7, with D uncertain. The V and J ends lost 4 bases and 0 bases respectively, with 4 bases between them. The CDR3 sequence is 11 residues long. CDR1 is DFQATT and CDR2 is SNEGSKA in the germline V gene (reference sequence). The CDR3 loop reads CSAKVSYEQYF. The CDR3 nucleotides are TGCAGTGCTAAGGTCTCCTACGAGCAGTACTTC.

The chain is built from TRBV7-9 and TRBJ2-3; no clear D gene. The germline CDR1 and CDR2 sequences are SEHNR and FQNEAQ (reference sequence). The ends were cut back, 5 bases at V and 0 bases at J, with 6 bases in the middle. The CDR3 is 13 residues long. The CDR3 DNA reads TGTGCCAGCAGCCTGGACAGCACAGATACGCAGTATTTT. It codes for CASSLDSTDTQYF.